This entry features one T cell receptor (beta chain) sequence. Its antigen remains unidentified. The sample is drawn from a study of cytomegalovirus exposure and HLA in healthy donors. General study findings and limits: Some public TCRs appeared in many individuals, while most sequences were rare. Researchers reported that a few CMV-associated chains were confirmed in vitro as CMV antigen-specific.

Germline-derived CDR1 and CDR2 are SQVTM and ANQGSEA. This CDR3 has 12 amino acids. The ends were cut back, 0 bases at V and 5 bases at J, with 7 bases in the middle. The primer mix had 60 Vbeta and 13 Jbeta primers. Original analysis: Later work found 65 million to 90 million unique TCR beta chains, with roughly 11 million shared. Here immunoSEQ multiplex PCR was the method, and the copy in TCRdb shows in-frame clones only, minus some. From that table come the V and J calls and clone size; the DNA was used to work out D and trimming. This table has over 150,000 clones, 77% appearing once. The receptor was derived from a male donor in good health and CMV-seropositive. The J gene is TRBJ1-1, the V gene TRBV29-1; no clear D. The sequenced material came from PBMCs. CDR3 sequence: CSVEDSRTEAFF. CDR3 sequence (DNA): TGCAGCGTTGAAGATAGCCGAACTGAAGCTTTCTTT.